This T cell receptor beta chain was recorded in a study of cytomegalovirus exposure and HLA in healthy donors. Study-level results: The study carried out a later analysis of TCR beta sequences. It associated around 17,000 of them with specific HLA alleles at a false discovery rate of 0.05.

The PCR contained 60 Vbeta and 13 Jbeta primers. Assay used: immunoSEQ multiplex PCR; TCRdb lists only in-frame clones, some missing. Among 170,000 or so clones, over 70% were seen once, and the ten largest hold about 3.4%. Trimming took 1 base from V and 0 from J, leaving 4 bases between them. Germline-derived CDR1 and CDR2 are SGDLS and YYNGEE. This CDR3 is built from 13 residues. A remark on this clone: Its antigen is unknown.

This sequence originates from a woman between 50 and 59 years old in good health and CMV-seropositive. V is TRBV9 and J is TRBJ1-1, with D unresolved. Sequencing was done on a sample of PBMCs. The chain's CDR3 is CASSVQLNTEAFF. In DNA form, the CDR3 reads TGTGCCAGCAGCGTACAGTTGAACACTGAAGCTTTCTTT.